The next 4 T cell receptor beta chains were all read from a single sample in a study of CD8+ T cells in alopecia areata. RNA was extracted and reverse transcribed into cDNA as the sequencing template. The data were produced by immunoSEQ multiplex PCR, yet TCRdb's version contains in-frame clones alone and is incomplete. Of more than 150,000 clones in the sample, about 60% were seen once. Treatment defined: oral pan-JAK inhibitor, 5-10 mg twice daily. This material consisted of CD8+ T cells sorted from blood, taken at week 24, from a patient treated with tofacitinib. Source of these receptors: a human donor with alopecia areata.

CDR3 protein: CSVGRINTEAFF. In nucleotides, the CDR3 is TGCAGCGTTGGACGAATAAACACTGAAGCTTTCTTT. The chain recombines TRBV29-1 with TRBJ1-1, with unresolved D. The CDR3 extends over 12 amino acids. Germline assignment: CDR1 SQVTM and CDR2 ANQGSEA. V lost 4 bases, J lost 2 bases, and 8 bases lay in between.

The V gene is TRBV30, the J gene TRBJ2-1; 10 bases are a match to TRBD2. The CDR3 runs 13 residues. Germline CDR1 reads GTSNPN; CDR2 reads SVGIG (reference sequence). V trimming: 4 bases; J trimming: 8 bases; junction bases outside the gene matches: 5. CDR3 sequence: CAWTAGTSDEQFF. The DNA of the CDR3 is TGTGCCTGGACTGCCGGGACTAGCGATGAGCAGTTCTTC.

The chain recombines TRBV27 with TRBJ2-4, with D possibly TRBD1 on 6 matching bases. CDR1 and CDR2 from the germline V gene are MNHEY and SMNVEV (reference sequence). The germline V and J ends were trimmed by 2 bases and 7 bases, with 15 bases remaining between them. CDR3 size: 15 residues. The DNA of the CDR3 is TGTGCCAGCAGTTTAGCCACAGGGTGGCGGAACATTCAGTACTTC. Its translation is CASSLATGWRNIQYF.

This rearrangement joins TRBV2 to TRBJ1-2; TRBD1 aligns across 7 bases. This CDR3 has 12 residues. Germline trimming cut 10 bases from V and 4 bases from J; bases unmatched to any gene: 6. Germline CDR1 reads SNHLY; CDR2 reads FYNNEI. The DNA of the CDR3 is TGTGCCACAAACAGGGGATTCTATGGCTACACCTTC. It codes for CATNRGFYGYTF.